This TCR beta chain is drawn from a study of beta chain features in type 1 diabetes. The sequenced template was cDNA made from the entire isolated RNA. Sequencing was performed with immunoSEQ multiplex PCR; in TCRdb, only in-frame clones are kept and a portion is missing. There are about 320,000 clones in the sample; about 15% occur only once, and over 5% lies in the top ten. Germline CDR1 is SGHTA and CDR2 is FQGNSA. The CDR3 is made up of 15 amino acids. V lost 5 bases and J lost 3; bases outside the gene matches: 6. The sequencing sample was made of central memory CD4+ T cells from blood. The TCR comes from a man younger than 40 in good health. This rearrangement joins TRBV7-2 to TRBJ2-1; 8 bases are a match to TRBD2. The CDR3 region has the DNA TGTGCCAGCAGCCGTCCTAGCGGGCTCTACAATGAGCAGTTCTTC. Translation gives CASSRPSGLYNEQFF.